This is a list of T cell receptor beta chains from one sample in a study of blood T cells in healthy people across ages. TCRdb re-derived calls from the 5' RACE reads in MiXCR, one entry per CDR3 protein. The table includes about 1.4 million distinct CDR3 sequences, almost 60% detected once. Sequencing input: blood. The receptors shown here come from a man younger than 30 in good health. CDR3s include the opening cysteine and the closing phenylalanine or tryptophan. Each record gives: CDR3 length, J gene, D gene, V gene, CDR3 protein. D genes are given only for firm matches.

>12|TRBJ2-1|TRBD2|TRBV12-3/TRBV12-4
CASKSGNRNPFF
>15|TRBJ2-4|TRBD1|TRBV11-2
CASSPQRTGEYIQYF
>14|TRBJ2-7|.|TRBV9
CASSAGVGSYEQYF
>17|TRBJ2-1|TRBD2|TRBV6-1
CASSELASGSSYNEQFF
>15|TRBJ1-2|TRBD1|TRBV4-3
CASSQDPGTGDGYTF
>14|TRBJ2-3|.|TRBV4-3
CASSQGRTVDTQYF
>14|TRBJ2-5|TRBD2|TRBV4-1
CASSPREDGETQYF
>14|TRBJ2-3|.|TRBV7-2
CASSLARYPDTQYF
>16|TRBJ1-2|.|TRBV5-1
CAGSLAPGYPNYGYTF
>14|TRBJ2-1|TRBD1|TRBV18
CASSPRTGHNEQFF
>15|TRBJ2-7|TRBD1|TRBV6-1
CASSPIRDRGLEQYF
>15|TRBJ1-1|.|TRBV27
CASSPEGVWNTEAFF
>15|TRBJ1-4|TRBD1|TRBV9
CASSARQGGYEKLFF
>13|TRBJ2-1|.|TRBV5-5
CASSPAAVHEQFF
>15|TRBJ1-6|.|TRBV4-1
CASSQATGYNSPLHF
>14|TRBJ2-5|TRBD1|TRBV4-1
CASSQRTGSETQYF
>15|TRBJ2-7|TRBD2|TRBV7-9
CASSSGLAGVGEQYF
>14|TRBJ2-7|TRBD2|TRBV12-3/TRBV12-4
CASTGGTTEGEQYF
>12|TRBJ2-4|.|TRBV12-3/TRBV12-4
CASSFDWNIQYF
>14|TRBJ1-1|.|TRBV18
CASSPESKNTEAFF
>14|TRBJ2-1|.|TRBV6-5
CASSRQSSHNEQFF
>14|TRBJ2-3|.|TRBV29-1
CSVEGVAEADTQYF
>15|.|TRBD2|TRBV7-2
CASSLALSGGHEQYF
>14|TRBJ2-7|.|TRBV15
CATSRGPLHGEQYF
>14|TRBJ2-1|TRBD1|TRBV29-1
CSVVRQGGSNEQFF
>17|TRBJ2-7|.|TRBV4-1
CASSQDRGRDISYEQYF
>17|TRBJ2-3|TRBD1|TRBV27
CASSLLSGTGVSDTQYF
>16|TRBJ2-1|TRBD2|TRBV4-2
CASTSRLAGGTNEQFF
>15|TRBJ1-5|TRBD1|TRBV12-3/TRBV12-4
CASSRTGGLGQPQHF
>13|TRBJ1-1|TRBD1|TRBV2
CASSVQAGGEAFF